Following are 30 T cell receptor beta chains from one sample sequenced in a study of regulatory T cells in long-lasting Graves disease. Assembly of TCR beta libraries relied on iRepertoire HTBI primers together with Arm-PCR of CDR3 regions. TCRdb redid the calling of the multiplex PCR reads with MiXCR, one entry per CDR3 protein. Of about 540,000 distinct CDR3 sequences in the sample, roughly 14% were seen once. Time point meaning: newly diagnosed GD, antithyroid drugs for less than 3 months. Following extraction of RNA from PBMCs, that RNA was used to make the TCR library. These data were also reused for a study on T cells in Graves' hyperthyroidism and ophthalmopathy.

Source: peripheral blood mononuclear cells (PBMCs), taken at new diagnosis, from a patient treated with antithyroid drugs. These receptors all come from a man in his thirties or forties with Graves disease.

This clonotype has ten or more counts. The V and J genes are TRBV13 and TRBJ2-1; 7 nucleotides match TRBD1. Looked up from germline, CDR1 is PRHDT and CDR2 is FYEKMQ (reference sequence). V was clipped by 5 bases and J by 6 bases; unmatched bases: 10. The CDR3 contains 15 residues. The DNA of the CDR3 is TGTGCCAGCAGCAACGGCCAGAGACAGGGCAATGAGCAGTTCTTC. It encodes CASSNGQRQGNEQFF.

In this sample, this clonotype turned up a few times. The chain employs TRBV29-1 and TRBJ2-5; no firm D call. The germline V and J ends were trimmed by 6 bases and 5 bases, with 13 bases remaining between them. Per the germline V gene, CDR1 is SQVTM and CDR2 is ANQGSEA. This CDR3 is 12 amino acids long. CDR3: CSVAKVRETQYF. The CDR3 DNA is TGCAGCGTCGCCAAGGTCAGGGAGACCCAGTACTTC. The full variable domain, in which reference TRBV29-1 and TRBJ2-5 provide the parts outside the CDR3, is SAVISQKPSRDICQRGTSLTIQCQVDSQVTMMFWYRQQPGQSLTLIATANQGSEATYESGFVIDKFPISRPNLTFSTLTVSNMSPEDSSIYLCSVAKVRETQYFGPGTRLLVL.

The sample holds a few counts of this clonotype. J is TRBJ2-1 and V is TRBV15; 12 nucleotides line up with TRBD2. The germline V gene has CDR1 LNHNV and CDR2 YYDKDF (reference sequence). V lost 5 bases and J lost 10; bases outside the gene matches: 9. There are 15 residues in the CDR3. The CDR3 DNA sequence: TGTGCCACCAGCCCCCGACTAGCGGGAGCATGGGAGCAGTTCTTC. It translates to CATSPRLAGAWEQFF.

This clonotype was seen at least ten times. A read error may produce the germline difference seen at one junction end. The rearrangement uses TRBV2 and TRBJ1-2; possible D gene TRBD1, 6 bases. The CDR3 covers 14 residues. CDR1 and CDR2 (germline): SNHLY, FYNNEI. The CDR3 DNA follows: TGTGCCAGCAGGGAAGGACAGATTGTTTATGGCTACACCTTC. Translating gives CASREGQIVYGYTF.

This clonotype was counted many times. V gene TRBV11-2 combines with J gene TRBJ1-2; D possibly corresponds to TRBD1 (5 bases). Looked up from germline, CDR1 is SGHAT and CDR2 is FQNNGV. The length of the CDR3 is 13 residues. Trimming shortened V by 3 bases and J by 9 bases, and 14 bases separated the two germline ends. CDR3 residues: CASSLTEPARYTF. As DNA, the CDR3 is TGTGCCAGCAGCTTGACAGAGCCTGCCCGCTACACCTTC.

This clonotype was observed many times. The V call is TRBV7-9, the J call TRBJ1-1, with 10 bases matching TRBD1. This CDR3 has 14 amino acids. J gave up 5 bases and V 5 bases, and 5 bases lay outside the gene matches. In germline, CDR1 is SEHNR, CDR2 FQNEAQ (reference sequence). CDR3 in amino acids: CASSGRTGGTEAFF. Written as DNA, the CDR3 is TGTGCCAGCAGCGGCCGGACAGGGGGAACTGAAGCTTTCTTT.

There are many counts of this clonotype. The chain links TRBV5-1 to TRBJ2-1; D gene ambiguous. The CDR3 consists of 14 residues. In germline, CDR1 is SGHRS, CDR2 YFSETQ. Trimming took off 0 bases at V and 3 bases at J, with 7 bases between the two ends. CDR3 protein: CASSLAPNYNEQFF. CDR3 bases: TGCGCCAGCAGCTTGGCGCCCAACTACAATGAGCAGTTCTTC.

As regards this clonotype: It may be a read error: a sequence one base away is much more abundant. The chain combines TRBV11-3 with TRBJ2-3; D is undetermined. This CDR3 is built from 13 residues. In germline, CDR1 is SGHNT, CDR2 YENEEA. V was pared by 10 bases and J by 2 bases, with 13 bases between. In nucleotides, the CDR3 is TGTGCCAACTCGACTCGAAACACAGATACGCAGTATTTT. This sequence encodes CANSTRNTDTQYF.

In this sample, this clonotype turned up many times. The CDR3, as DNA: TGCAGTGCTCTAACCGGGACTAAGGGTGAGCAGTTCTTC. This gives the protein CSALTGTKGEQFF. The chain combines TRBV20-1 with TRBJ2-1; 7 nucleotides agree with TRBD2. After removal of 5 bases from V and 9 bases from J, the junction contained 10 bases not matched to a gene. From germline, CDR1 is DFQATT and CDR2 SNEGSKA (reference sequence). This CDR3 region has 13 residues.

V gene TRBV12-3 or TRBV12-4 combines with J gene TRBJ2-7; 7 nucleotides agree with TRBD2. The CDR3 length is 14 residues. V lost 5 bases, J lost 2 bases, and 6 bases stayed unmatched. The DNA of the CDR3 is TGTGCCAGCAGTGAATCTAGCGGCACCTACGAGCAGTACTTC. It translates to CASSESSGTYEQYF.

On this clonotype itself: A much larger clone differs from this one at a single base, so this may be a read error. The chain joins TRBV11-2 to TRBJ2-1; 14 bases agree with TRBD2. The J call may be mistaken, given a closer DNA end match to TRBJ2-7. This CDR3 spans 16 amino acids. The germline V gene has CDR1 SGHAT and CDR2 FQNNGV. Written as DNA, the CDR3 is TGTGCCAGCAGCTTAGTGGGACTAGCGGGAGTAAATGAGCAGTACTTC. Protein sequence: CASSLVGLAGVNEQYF.

This clonotype showed up many times. The chain uses TRBV27 and TRBJ2-7, with 11 bases that match TRBD1. The CDR3 is 17 amino acids. The germline V gene encodes CDR1 MNHEY and CDR2 SMNVEV (reference sequence). The V gene end was trimmed by 0 bases and the J gene end by 2 bases; junction bases not matched to a gene: 6. The CDR3 protein is CASSLSGQGEGTYEQYF. Written as DNA, the CDR3 is TGTGCCAGCAGTTTATCGGGACAGGGGGAAGGAACCTACGAGCAGTACTTC.

This clonotype has only a few counts. The chain is built from TRBV5-4 and TRBJ2-5, with 13 bases lining up with TRBD2. V was pared by 4 bases and J by 3 bases, with 9 bases of the junction left unmatched. This CDR3 contains 17 residues. Germline-derived CDR1 and CDR2 are SGHNT and YYREEE (reference sequence). CDR3 loop: CASSPGRGTSGEETQYF. The CDR3 DNA reads as TGTGCCAGCAGCCCCGGCCGGGGGACTAGCGGGGAAGAGACCCAGTACTTC.

This clonotype was seen ten or more times. The rearrangement joins TRBV27 to TRBJ2-3; tentative D call: TRBD2 (6 bases). The ends were cut back, 8 bases at V and 2 bases at J, with 29 bases in the middle. The CDR3 has 19 residues. Germline V gene lookup returns CDR1 MNHEY and CDR2 SMNVEV (reference sequence). DNA of the CDR3: TGTGCCAGCGGGGGGAGGACAAGCGTAATCCTTCGACTCACAGATACGCAGTATTTT. Protein: CASGGRTSVILRLTDTQYF.

This clonotype was detected only a few times. The chain links TRBV30 to TRBJ1-3; D remains ambiguous. Per germline, CDR1 GTSNPN and CDR2 SVGIG (reference sequence). CDR3 length: 14 amino acids. V gave up 5 bases and J gave up 0 bases, with 11 bases separating them. Written as DNA, the CDR3 is TGTGCCTGGTGGACCGCCAGCTCTGGAAACACCATATATTTT. It specifies CAWWTASSGNTIYF.

In its sample, this clonotype was seen once. It differs at one base from a far larger clone, so likely a read error. The chain couples TRBV6-2 or TRBV6-3 to TRBJ2-4, with D tentatively TRBD2 (5 bases). The CDR3 is 12 amino acids. Looked up from germline, CDR1 is MNHEY and CDR2 is SVGEGT. The CDR3 nucleotides are TGTGCCAGCAGTTCTACTACGACTGAGCGGTTCTTC. Amino acid sequence: CASSSTTTERFF.

This chain links TRBV11-2 with TRBJ1-1; D remains unclear. The germline CDR1 and CDR2 sequences are SGHAT and FQNNGV. The CDR3 consists of 14 residues. The V and J ends lost 5 bases and 5 bases respectively, with 15 bases between them. CDR3 in DNA: TGTGCCAGCAGCCACATTAAGGGCAGGACTGAAGCTTTCTTT. Residues: CASSHIKGRTEAFF.

For this clonotype: A much bigger clone sits one base away, suggesting this may be a read error. The chain has TRBV18 and TRBJ2-7; 7 nucleotides line up with TRBD1. This CDR3 is 15 amino acids long. Looked up from germline, CDR1 is KGHSH and CDR2 is LQKENI. Germline trimming cut 8 bases from V and 6 bases from J; bases unmatched to any gene: 16. DNA for the CDR3: TGTGCCAGCCGCTTAACTGGGTCAGGGGGTCGCGAGCAGTACTTC. Protein sequence: CASRLTGSGGREQYF.

The table lists this clonotype with many counts. This sequence joins TRBV7-8 and TRBJ2-5; 7 bases map to TRBD2. Germline assignment: CDR1 SGHVS and CDR2 FQNEAQ. The CDR3 covers 14 residues. With V trimmed by 5 bases and J by 1 base, 4 bases remained unmatched. Here the CDR3 reads CASSIWGGQETQYF. CDR3 DNA: TGTGCCAGCAGCATCTGGGGGGGCCAAGAGACCCAGTACTTC.

The J gene is TRBJ2-1, the V gene TRBV11-3; D remains ambiguous. The CDR3 sequence is 11 residues long. Germline values: CDR1 SGHNT, CDR2 YENEEA. V shed 1 base and J shed 12 bases, with 7 bases lying between them. The CDR3 region has the DNA TGTGCCAGCAGCTTAGGCCGGGCGCAGTTCTTC. It translates to CASSLGRAQFF.

The sample holds many counts of this clonotype. The V gene is TRBV5-1, the J gene TRBJ2-3, with TRBD2 identical over 10 bases. Germline CDR1 SGHRS, CDR2 YFSETQ. Trimming took 4 bases from V and 0 from J; bases not matched to a gene: 8. This CDR3 has 17 residues. The CDR3 loop reads CASSLWTSGGSTDTQYF. CDR3 nucleotide sequence: TGCGCCAGCAGCCTATGGACTAGCGGAGGGAGCACAGATACGCAGTATTTT.

In this sample, this clonotype turned up many times. The chain has TRBV29-1 and TRBJ2-7; 11 bases agree with TRBD2. This CDR3 has 15 amino acids. V lost 7 bases and J lost 7; bases outside the gene matches: 15. The germline V gene has CDR1 SQVTM and CDR2 ANQGSEA. CDR3 in DNA: TGCAGCGCCACTAGCGGGAGAGGTGTTTCGTGGGAGCAGTACTTC. Protein: CSATSGRGVSWEQYF.

For this clonotype: A read error may be the cause here, since a much bigger clone is one base away. The chain links TRBV27 to TRBJ2-7, with 14 bases that match TRBD2. Per germline, CDR1 MNHEY and CDR2 SMNVEV (reference sequence). There are 15 residues in the CDR3. The CDR3 DNA reads as TGTGCCAGCAGCAGACTAGCGGGAGGGGACTACGAGCGGTACTTC. This translates into CASSRLAGGDYERYF.

V and J are TRBV28 and TRBJ2-3; TRBD2 aligns across 12 bases. J gave up 1 base and V 2 bases, and 4 bases lay outside the gene matches. The CDR3 spans 17 residues. Germline lookup yields CDR1 MDHEN and CDR2 SYDVKM. The DNA of the CDR3 is TGTGCCAGCAGTTTACTAGCGGGAGGGCATGGCACAGATACGCAGTATTTT. Translation: CASSLLAGGHGTDTQYF.

This clonotype showed up many times. This chain connects TRBV3-1 to TRBJ1-1, with D tentatively TRBD1 (5 bases). The CDR3 consists of 14 residues. The ends were cut back, 0 bases at V and 5 bases at J, with 10 bases in the middle. Germline V lookup: CDR1 LGHDT, CDR2 YNNKEL (reference sequence). DNA for the CDR3: TGTGCCAGCAGCCAAGAGGGGGGACGGACTGAAGCTTTCTTT. This codes for CASSQEGGRTEAFF.

In its sample, this clonotype was seen many times. The genes are TRBV28 and TRBJ2-1; 9 bases fit TRBD2. The germline V gene encodes CDR1 MDHEN and CDR2 SYDVKM. V was clipped by 8 bases and J by 15 bases; unmatched bases: 11. The CDR3 is 12 amino acids. CDR3: CASGSLAGRSFF. Here the CDR3 DNA reads TGTGCCAGCGGATCGCTAGCGGGAAGGTCGTTCTTC.

This chain uses TRBV6-1 with TRBJ2-7, with 9 bases matching TRBD1. This CDR3 comprises 14 residues. Germline V gene lookup returns CDR1 MNHNS and CDR2 SASEGT. J gave up 4 bases and V 6 bases, and 7 bases lay outside the gene matches. The chain's CDR3 is CASRPGQGKYEQYF. For the CDR3, the DNA is TGTGCCAGCAGGCCGGGACAGGGAAAATACGAGCAGTACTTC.

This clonotype was counted many times. This chain joins TRBV11-2 and TRBJ2-7; no firm D call. The V end lost 5 bases, the J end lost 5 bases, and 16 bases lay between the germline ends. The CDR3 runs to 14 residues. The germline gives CDR1 SGHAT, CDR2 FQNNGV. The CDR3, as DNA: TGTGCCAGCAGCCTGGAAAGGGCGCGGCACGAGCAGTACTTC. Its protein is CASSLERARHEQYF.

As regards this clonotype: Given a much more abundant clone one base away, this may be a read error. V usage is TRBV6-5 and J usage is TRBJ2-3, with D maybe TRBD1 (6 bases). Trimming took off 7 bases at V and 5 bases at J, with 13 bases between the two ends. Germline V gives CDR1 MNHEY, CDR2 SVGAGI. The CDR3 is 13 residues long. CDR3 region: CASNSSGEDTQYF. The CDR3 DNA sequence: TGTGCCAGCAATTCCTCAGGGGAAGATACGCAGTATTTT.

About this clonotype: Only one base separates this from a far larger clonotype, so it likely reflects a read error. The J gene is TRBJ2-7, the V gene TRBV11-2; 10 bases fit TRBD1. Germline V lookup: CDR1 SGHAT, CDR2 FQNNGV. CDR3 length equals 15 residues. J was trimmed by 7 bases and V by 2 bases; bases with no gene match: 8. The CDR3 DNA reads as TGTGCCAGCAGCTTAATGGGGACAGGGGCGGAGGAGCAGTACTTC. Its translation is CASSLMGTGAEEQYF.